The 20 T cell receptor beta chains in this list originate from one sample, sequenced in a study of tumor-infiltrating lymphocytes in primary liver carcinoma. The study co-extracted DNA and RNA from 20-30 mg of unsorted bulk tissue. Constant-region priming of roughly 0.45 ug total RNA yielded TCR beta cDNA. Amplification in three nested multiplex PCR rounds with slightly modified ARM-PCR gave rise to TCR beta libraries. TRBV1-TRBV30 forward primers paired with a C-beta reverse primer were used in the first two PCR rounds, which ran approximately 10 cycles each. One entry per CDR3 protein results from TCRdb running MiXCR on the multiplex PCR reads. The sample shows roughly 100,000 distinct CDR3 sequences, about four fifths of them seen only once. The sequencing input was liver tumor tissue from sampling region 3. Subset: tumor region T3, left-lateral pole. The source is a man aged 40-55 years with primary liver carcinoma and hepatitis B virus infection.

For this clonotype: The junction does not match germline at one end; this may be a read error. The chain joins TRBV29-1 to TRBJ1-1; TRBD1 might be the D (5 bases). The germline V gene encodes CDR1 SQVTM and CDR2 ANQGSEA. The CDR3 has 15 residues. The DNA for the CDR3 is TGCAACGTTTCGGCAGGGCGGGGAATAGGAACTGAAGCTTTCTTT. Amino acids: CNVSAGRGIGTEAFF.

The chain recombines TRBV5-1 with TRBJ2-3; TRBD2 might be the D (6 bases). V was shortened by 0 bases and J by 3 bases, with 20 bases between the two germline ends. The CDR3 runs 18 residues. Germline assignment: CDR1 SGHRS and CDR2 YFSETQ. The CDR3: CASSLVGSIGSETDTQYF. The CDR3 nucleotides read TGCGCCAGCAGCTTGGTTGGGAGTATCGGGAGCGAGACAGATACGCAGTATTTT.

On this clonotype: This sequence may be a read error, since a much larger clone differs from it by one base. CDR3 amino acids: CASSSRVRRGAQETQYF. In nucleotides, the CDR3 is TGTGCCAGCAGTTCTCGGGTGAGAAGGGGCGCACAAGAGACCCAGTACTTC. The V call is TRBV28, the J call TRBJ2-5; maybe TRBD1 (5 bases). Germline CDR1 reads MDHEN; CDR2 reads SYDVKM. Trimming stripped 4 bases from V and 2 bases from J, with 20 bases between. This CDR3 contains 17 residues.

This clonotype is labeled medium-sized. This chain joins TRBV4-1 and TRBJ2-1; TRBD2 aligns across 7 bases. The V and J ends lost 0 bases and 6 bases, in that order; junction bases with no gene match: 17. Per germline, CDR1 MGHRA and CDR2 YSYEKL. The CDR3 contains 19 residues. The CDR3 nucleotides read TGCGCCAGCAGCCAAGACCGAGGAGGGAGGGCCAGGGTTCGCAATGAGCAGTTCTTC. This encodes CASSQDRGGRARVRNEQFF.

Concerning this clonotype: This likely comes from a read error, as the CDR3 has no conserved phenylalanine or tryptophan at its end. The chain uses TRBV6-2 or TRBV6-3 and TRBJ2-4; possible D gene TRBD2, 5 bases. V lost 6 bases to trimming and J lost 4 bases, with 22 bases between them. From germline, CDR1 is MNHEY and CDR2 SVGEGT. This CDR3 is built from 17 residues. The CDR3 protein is CASSLPGSLRDKNIQYL. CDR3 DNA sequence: TGTGCCAGCAGCCTCCCGGGGAGTTTGAGGGATAAAAACATTCAGTACCTC.

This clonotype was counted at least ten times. CDR3 in amino acids: CSAMRDLRVGEQFF. The CDR3 DNA reads TGCAGTGCCATGCGGGACCTAAGGGTTGGTGAGCAGTTCTTC. The genes are TRBV20-1 and TRBJ2-1; maybe TRBD2 (6 bases). This CDR3 has 14 residues. The V gene's germline CDR1 is DFQATT and CDR2 SNEGSKA (reference sequence). V was clipped by 6 bases and J by 9 bases, with 21 bases between them.

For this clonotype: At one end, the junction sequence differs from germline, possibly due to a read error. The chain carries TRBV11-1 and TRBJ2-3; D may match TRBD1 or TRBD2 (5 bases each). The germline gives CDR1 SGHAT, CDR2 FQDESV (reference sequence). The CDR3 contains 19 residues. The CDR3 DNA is TGTGCCAGCAGCTCTGGGGGAAGTTCTGTTGGATCCCGCACAGATACGCAATATTTT. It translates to CASSSGGSSVGSRTDTQYF.

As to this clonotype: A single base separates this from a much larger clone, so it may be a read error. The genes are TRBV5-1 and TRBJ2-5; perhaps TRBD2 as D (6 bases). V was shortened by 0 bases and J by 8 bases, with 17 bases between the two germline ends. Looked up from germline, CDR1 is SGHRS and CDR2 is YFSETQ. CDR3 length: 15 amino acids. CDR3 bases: TGCGCCAGCAGCTTGGCGGGGTGGGGAGGAGATACCCAGTACTTC. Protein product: CASSLAGWGGDTQYF.

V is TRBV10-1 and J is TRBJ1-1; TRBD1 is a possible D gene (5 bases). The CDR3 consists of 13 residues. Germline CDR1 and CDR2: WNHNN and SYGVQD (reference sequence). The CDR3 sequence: CVSMDNFNTEAFF. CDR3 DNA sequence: TGCGTCAGTATGGACAATTTCAACACTGAAGCTTTCTTT.

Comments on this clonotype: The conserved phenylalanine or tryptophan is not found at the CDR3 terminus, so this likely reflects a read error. In nucleotides, the CDR3 is TGCACCAGCAGCCAATCAAACCAGATCTACGAGCAGTACTTA. It specifies CTSSQSNQIYEQYL. The V and J genes are TRBV4-1 and TRBJ2-7; no firm D call. There are 14 residues in the CDR3. Germline V gene lookup returns CDR1 MGHRA and CDR2 YSYEKL.

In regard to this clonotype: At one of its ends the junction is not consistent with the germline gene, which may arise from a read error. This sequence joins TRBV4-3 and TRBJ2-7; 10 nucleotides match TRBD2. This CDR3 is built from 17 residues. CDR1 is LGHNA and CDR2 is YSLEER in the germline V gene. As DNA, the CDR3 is TGCGCCAGCAGTCCAGACCCTAGCGGGAGTTACTCCTACGAGCAGTGCTTC. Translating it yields CASSPDPSGSYSYEQCF.

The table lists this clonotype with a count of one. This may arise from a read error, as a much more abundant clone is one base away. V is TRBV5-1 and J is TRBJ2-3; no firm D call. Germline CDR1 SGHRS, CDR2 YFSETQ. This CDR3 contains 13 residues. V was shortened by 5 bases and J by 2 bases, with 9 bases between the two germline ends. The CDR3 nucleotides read TGCGCCAGCAGGGCGGAGTCCACAGATACGCAGTATTTT. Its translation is CASRAESTDTQYF.

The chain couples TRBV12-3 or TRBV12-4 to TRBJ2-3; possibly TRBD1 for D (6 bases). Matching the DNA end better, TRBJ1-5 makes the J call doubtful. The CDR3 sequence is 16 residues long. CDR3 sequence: CASSRVWGRDTDTQHF. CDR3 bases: TGTGCCAGTAGTCGGGTTTGGGGCAGGGACACAGATACGCAGCATTTT.

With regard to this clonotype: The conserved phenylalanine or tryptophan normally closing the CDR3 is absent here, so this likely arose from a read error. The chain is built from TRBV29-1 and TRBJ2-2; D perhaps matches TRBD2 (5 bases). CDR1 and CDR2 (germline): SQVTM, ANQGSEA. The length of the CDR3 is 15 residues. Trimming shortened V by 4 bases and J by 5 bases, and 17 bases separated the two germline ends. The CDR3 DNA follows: TGCAGCGTTGCGGGGAGTGTAGAGCGAACCGGGGAGCTGTTTCTT. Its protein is CSVAGSVERTGELFL.

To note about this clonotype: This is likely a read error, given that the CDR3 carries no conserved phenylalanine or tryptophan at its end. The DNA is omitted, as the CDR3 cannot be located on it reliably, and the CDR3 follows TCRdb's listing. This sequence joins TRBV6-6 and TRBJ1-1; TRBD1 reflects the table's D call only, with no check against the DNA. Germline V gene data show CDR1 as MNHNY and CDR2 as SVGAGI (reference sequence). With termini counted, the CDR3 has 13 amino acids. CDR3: CASSTGGTTEVFL.

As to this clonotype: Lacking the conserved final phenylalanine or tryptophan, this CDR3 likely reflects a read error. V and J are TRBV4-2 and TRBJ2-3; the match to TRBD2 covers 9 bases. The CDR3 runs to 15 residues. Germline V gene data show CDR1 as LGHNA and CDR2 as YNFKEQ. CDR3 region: CARSQDGGRADTQYI. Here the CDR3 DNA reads TGTGCCAGGAGCCAAGATGGCGGGAGGGCAGATACGCAGTATATT.

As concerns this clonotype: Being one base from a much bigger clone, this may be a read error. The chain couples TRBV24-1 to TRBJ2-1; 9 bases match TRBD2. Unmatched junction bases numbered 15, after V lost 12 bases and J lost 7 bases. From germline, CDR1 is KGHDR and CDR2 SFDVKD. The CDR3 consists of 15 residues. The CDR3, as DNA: TGTGCCTCTGGTCGGAGAGTAGCGGGAGTTAATGAGCAGTTCTTC. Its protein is CASGRRVAGVNEQFF.

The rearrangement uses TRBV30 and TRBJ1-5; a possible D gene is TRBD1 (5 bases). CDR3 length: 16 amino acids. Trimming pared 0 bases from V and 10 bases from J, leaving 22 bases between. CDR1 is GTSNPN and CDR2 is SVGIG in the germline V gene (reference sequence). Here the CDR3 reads CAWSVRMGEKAVPQHF. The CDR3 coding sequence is TGTGCCTGGAGTGTACGAATGGGGGAAAAGGCGGTTCCCCAGCATTTT.

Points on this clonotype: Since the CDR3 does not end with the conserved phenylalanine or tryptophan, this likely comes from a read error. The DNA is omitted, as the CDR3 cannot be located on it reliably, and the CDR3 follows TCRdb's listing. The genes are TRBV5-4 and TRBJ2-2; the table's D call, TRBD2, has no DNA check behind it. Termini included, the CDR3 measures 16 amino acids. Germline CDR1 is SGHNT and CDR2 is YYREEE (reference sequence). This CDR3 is CASSAGLGANTGELFY.

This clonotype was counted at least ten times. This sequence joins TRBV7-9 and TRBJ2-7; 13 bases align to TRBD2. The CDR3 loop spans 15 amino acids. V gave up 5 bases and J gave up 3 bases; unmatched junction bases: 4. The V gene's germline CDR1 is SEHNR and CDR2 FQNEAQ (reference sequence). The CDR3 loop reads CASSRTSGSFYEQYF. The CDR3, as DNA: TGTGCCAGCAGCCGGACTAGCGGGAGTTTCTACGAGCAGTACTTC.